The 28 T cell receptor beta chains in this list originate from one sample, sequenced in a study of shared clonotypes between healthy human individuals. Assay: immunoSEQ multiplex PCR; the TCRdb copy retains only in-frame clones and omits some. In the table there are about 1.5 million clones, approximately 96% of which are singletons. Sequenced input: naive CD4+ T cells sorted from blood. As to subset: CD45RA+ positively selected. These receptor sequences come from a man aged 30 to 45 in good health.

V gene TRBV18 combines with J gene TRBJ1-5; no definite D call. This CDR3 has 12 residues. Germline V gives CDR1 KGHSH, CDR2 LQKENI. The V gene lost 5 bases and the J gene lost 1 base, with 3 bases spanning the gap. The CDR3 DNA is TGTGCCAGCTCAAAAAGCAATCAGCCCCAGCATTTT. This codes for CASSKSNQPQHF.

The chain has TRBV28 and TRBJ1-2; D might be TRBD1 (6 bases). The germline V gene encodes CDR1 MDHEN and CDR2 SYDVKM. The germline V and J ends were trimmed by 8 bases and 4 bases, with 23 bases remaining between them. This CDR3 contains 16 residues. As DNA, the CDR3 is TGTGCCAGCGAAGGACTTCGGGGGGCAGGCCTCTATGGCTACACCTTC. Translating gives CASEGLRGAGLYGYTF.

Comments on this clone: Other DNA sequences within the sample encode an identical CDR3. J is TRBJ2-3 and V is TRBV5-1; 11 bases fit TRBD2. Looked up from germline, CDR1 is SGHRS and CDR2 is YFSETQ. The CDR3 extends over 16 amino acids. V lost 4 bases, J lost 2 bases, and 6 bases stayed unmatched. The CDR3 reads CASSPGLADTTDTQYF. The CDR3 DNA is TGCGCCAGCAGCCCGGGACTAGCGGACACCACAGATACGCAGTATTTT.

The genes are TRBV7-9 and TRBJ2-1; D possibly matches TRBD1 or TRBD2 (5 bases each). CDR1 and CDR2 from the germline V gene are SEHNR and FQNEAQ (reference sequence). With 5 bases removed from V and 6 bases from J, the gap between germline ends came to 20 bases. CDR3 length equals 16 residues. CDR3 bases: TGTGCCAGCAGCCAATCTGGGGGAGTAGGCGGCAATGAGCAGTTCTTC. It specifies CASSQSGGVGGNEQFF.

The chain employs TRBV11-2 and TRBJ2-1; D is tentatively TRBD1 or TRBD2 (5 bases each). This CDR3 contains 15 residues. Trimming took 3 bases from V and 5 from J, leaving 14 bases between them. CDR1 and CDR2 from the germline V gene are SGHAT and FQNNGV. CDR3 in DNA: TGTGCCAGCAGCTTCAGCGGACAAGAAAACAATGAGCAGTTCTTC. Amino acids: CASSFSGQENNEQFF.

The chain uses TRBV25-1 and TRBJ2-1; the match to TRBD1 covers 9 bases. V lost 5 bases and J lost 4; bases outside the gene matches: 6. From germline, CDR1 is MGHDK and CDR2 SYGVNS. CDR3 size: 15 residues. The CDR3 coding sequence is TGTGCCAGCAGTTGGGGGGACAGGGATTACAATGAGCAGTTCTTC. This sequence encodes CASSWGDRDYNEQFF.

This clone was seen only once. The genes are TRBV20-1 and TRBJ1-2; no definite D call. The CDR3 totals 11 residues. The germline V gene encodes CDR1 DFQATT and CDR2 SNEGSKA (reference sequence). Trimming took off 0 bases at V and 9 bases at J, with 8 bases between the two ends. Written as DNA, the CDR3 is TGCAGTGCTAGAGATCCACCGCGCTACACCTTC. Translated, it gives CSARDPPRYTF.

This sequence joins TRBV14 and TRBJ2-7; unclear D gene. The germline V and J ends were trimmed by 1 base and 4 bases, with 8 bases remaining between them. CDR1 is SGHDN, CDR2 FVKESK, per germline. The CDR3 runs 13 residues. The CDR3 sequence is CASSQAASYEQYF. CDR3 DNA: TGTGCCAGCAGCCAAGCAGCCTCATACGAGCAGTACTTC.

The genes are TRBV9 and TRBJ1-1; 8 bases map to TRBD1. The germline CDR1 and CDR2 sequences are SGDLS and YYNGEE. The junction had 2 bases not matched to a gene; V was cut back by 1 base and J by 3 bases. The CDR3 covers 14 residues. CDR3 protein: CASSVMGQDTEAFF. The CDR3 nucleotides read TGTGCCAGCAGCGTAATGGGACAGGACACTGAAGCTTTCTTT.

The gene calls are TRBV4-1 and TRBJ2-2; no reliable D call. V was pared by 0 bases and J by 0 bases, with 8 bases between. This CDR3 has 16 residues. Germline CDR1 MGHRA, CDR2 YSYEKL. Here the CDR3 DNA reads TGCGCCAGCAGCCAAGAGTCTAGAGCGAACACCGGGGAGCTGTTTTTT. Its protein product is CASSQESRANTGELFF.

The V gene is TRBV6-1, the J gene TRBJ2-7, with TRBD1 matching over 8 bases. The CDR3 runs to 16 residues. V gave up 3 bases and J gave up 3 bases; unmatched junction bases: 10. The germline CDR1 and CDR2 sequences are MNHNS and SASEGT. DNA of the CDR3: TGTGCCAGCAGTGATCAGACAGGGGATTTATTCTACGAGCAGTACTTC. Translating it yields CASSDQTGDLFYEQYF.

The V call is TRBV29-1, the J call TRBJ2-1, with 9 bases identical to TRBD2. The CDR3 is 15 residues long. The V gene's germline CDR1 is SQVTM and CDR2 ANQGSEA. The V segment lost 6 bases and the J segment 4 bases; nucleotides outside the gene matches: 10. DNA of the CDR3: TGCAGCGTCGTAGCGGGAGTATTAAGTTACAATGAGCAGTTCTTC. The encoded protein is CSVVAGVLSYNEQFF.

The CDR3 sequence is CAIRAGSYNEQFF. CDR3 in DNA: TGTGCCATTCGAGCGGGCTCCTACAATGAGCAGTTCTTC. The chain couples TRBV10-3 to TRBJ2-1; D might be TRBD2 (6 bases). The length of the CDR3 is 13 residues. CDR1 is ENHRY and CDR2 is SYGVKD in the germline V gene. V was clipped by 9 bases and J by 0 bases, with 9 bases between them.

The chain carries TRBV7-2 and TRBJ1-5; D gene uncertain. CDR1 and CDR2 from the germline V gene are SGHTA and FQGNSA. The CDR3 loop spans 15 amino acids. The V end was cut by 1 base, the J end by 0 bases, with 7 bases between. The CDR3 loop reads CASSLVSTSNQPQHF. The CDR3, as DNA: TGTGCCAGCAGCTTAGTGTCTACTAGCAATCAGCCCCAGCATTTT.

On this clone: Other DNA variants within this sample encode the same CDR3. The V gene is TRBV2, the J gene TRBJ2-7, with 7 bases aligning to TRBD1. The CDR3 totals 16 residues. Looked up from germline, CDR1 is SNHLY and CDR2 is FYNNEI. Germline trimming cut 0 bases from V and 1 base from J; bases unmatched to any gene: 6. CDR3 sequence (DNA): TGTGCCAGCAGTGAAGCGCTCCCGGACAGGTCCTACGAGCAGTACTTC. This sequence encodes CASSEALPDRSYEQYF.

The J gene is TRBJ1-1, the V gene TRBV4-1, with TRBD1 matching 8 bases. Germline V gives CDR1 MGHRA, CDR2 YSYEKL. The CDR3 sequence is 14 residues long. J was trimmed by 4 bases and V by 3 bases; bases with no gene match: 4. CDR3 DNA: TGCGCCAGCAGCCACGGACAGGGCGGCACTGAAGCTTTCTTT. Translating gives CASSHGQGGTEAFF.

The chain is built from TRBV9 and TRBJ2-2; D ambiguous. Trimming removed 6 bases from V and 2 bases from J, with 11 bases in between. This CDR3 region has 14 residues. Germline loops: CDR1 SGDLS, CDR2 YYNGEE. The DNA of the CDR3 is TGTGCCAGCACTACCCACAAAAACACCGGGGAGCTGTTTTTT. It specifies CASTTHKNTGELFF.

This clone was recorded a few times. In DNA form, the CDR3 reads TGTGCCAGGATCTCGGGCGGACAAGCTGTCTATGGCTACACCTTC. Its translation is CARISGGQAVYGYTF. The gene calls are TRBV2 and TRBJ1-2, with D possibly being TRBD1 (5 bases). The CDR3 contains 15 residues. Trimming stripped 9 bases from V and 4 bases from J, with 21 bases between. Germline V gene data show CDR1 as SNHLY and CDR2 as FYNNEI.

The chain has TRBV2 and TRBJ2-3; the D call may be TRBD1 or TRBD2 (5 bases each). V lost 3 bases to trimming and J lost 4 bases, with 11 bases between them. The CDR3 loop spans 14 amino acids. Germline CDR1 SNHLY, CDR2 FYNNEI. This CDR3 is CASSDPQGPDTQYF. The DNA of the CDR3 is TGTGCCAGCAGTGACCCCCAGGGACCAGATACGCAGTATTTT. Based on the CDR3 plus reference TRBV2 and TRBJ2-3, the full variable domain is EPEVTQTPSHQVTQMGQEVILRCVPISNHLYFYWYRQILGQKVEFLVSFYNNEISEKSEIFDDQFSVERPDGSNFTLKIRSTKLEDSAMYFCASSDPQGPDTQYFGPGTRLTVL.

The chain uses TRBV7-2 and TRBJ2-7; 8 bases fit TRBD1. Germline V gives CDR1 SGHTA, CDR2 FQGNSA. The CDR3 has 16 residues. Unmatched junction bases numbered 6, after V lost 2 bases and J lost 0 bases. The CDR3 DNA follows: TGTGCCAGCAGCTTAAGTCAGGGGGCTGGCTCCTACGAGCAGTACTTC. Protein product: CASSLSQGAGSYEQYF.

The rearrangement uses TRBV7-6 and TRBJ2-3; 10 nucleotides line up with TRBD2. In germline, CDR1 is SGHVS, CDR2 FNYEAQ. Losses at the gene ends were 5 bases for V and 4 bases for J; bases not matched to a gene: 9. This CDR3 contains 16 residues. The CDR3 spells CASSPRRLAGADTQYF. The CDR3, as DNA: TGTGCCAGCAGCCCGCGCCGGCTAGCGGGAGCAGATACGCAGTATTTT. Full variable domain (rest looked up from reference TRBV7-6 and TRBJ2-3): GAGVSQSPRYKVTKRGQDVALRCDPISGHVSLYWYRQALGQGPEFLTYFNYEAQQDKSGLPNDRFSAERPEGSISTLTIQRTEQRDSAMYRCASSPRRLAGADTQYFGPGTRLTVL.

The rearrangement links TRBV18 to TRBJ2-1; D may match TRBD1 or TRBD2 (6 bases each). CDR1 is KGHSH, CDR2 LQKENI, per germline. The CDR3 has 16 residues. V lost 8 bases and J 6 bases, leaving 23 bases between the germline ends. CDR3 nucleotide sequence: TGTGCCAGCGAGTTACGAGGGGGGATTGGTGGCAATGAGCAGTTCTTC. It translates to CASELRGGIGGNEQFF.

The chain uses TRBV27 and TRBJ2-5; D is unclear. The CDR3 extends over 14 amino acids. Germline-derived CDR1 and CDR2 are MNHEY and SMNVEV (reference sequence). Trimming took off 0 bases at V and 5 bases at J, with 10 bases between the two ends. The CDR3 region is CASSLSVFGETQYF. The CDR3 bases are TGTGCCAGCAGTTTATCCGTCTTCGGGGAGACCCAGTACTTC.

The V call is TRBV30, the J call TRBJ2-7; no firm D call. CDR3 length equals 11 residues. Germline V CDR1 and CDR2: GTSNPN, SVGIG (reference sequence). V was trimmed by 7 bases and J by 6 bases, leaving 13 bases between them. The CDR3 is CAYGFHSEQYF. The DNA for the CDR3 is TGTGCCTATGGATTCCACTCCGAGCAGTACTTC.

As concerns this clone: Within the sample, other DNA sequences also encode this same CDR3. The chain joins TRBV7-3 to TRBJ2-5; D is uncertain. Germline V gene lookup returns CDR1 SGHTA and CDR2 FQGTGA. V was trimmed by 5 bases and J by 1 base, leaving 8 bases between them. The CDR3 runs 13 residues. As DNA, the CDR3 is TGTGCCAGCAGCCGGGCCGTCCAAGAGACCCAGTACTTC. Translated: CASSRAVQETQYF.

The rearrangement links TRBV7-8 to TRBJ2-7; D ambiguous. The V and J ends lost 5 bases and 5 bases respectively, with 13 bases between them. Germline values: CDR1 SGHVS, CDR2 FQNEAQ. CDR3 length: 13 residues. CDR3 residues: CASSSRKADEQYF. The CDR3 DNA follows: TGTGCCAGCAGCAGCCGGAAAGCAGACGAGCAGTACTTC.

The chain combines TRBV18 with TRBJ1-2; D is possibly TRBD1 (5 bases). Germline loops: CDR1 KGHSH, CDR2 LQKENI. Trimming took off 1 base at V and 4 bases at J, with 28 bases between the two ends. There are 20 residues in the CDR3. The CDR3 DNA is TGTGCCAGCTCACCACTTAGGGAGGCAGGGCTCACACCGGTCTTCTATGGCTACACCTTC. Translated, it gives CASSPLREAGLTPVFYGYTF.

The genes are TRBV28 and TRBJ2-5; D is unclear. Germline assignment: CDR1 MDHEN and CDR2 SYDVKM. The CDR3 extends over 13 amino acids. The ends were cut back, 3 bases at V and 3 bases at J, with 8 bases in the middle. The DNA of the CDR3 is TGTGCCAGCAGTTTCAACAGAGAAGAGACCCAGTACTTC. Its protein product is CASSFNREETQYF.